This passage covers 27 T cell receptor beta chains from one sample sequenced in a study of T-cell memory formation after mild COVID-19. TCRdb fed the 5' RACE reads into MiXCR, producing one record per CDR3 protein. The sample comprises 110,000 or so distinct CDR3 sequences, about a fifth of which are singletons, and 40% to 50% rests with the top ten. The specimen sequenced was PBMCs or a T cell subset sorted from them (not recorded which). The receptors stem from a man aged 18 to 30 who had mild COVID-19 (a few samples of this study predate the infection). Cell type and time point are not known.

J is TRBJ2-7 and V is TRBV7-9; 8 bases align to TRBD1. The V and J ends lost 5 bases and 6 bases, in that order; junction bases with no gene match: 6. CDR1 is SEHNR and CDR2 is FQNEAQ in the germline V gene (reference sequence). The length of the CDR3 is 13 residues. CDR3 DNA: TGTGCCAGCAGCCCCGACAGGGGCCCCGAGCAGTACTTC. It codes for CASSPDRGPEQYF.

V is TRBV29-1 and J is TRBJ2-6; the D is unclear. Deletions cut 4 bases from V and 0 bases from J, with 13 bases between. The V gene's germline CDR1 is SQVTM and CDR2 ANQGSEA. The CDR3 extends over 16 amino acids. CDR3 sequence (DNA): TGCAGCGTTGCAGAGTCCGCGAGCTCTGGGGCCAACGTCCTGACTTTC. Translating gives CSVAESASSGANVLTF.

This clonotype was seen a few times. The chain links TRBV30 to TRBJ1-6; unclear D gene. The CDR3 loop spans 15 amino acids. V lost 0 bases to trimming and J lost 4 bases, with 10 bases between them. Germline-derived CDR1 and CDR2 are GTSNPN and SVGIG (reference sequence). In nucleotides, the CDR3 is TGTGCCTGGAGTGTTCGTTACGGTTATAATTCACCCCTCCACTTT. It encodes CAWSVRYGYNSPLHF. Full variable domain (outside the CDR3, taken from reference TRBV30 and TRBJ1-6): SQTIHQWPATLVQPVGSPLSLECTVEGTSNPNLYWYRQAAGRGLQLLFYSVGIGQISSEVPQNLSASRPQDRQFILSSKKLLLSDSGFYLCAWSVRYGYNSPLHFGNGTRLTVT.

The chain is built from TRBV7-6 and TRBJ2-1; the D gene is possibly TRBD2 (7 bases). V was shortened by 3 bases and J by 8 bases, with 17 bases between the two germline ends. The CDR3 runs to 15 residues. Germline V gives CDR1 SGHVS, CDR2 FNYEAQ. CDR3 amino acids: CASSLGGAAGDEQFF. As DNA, the CDR3 is TGTGCCAGCAGCTTGGGGGGGGCCGCCGGCGATGAGCAGTTCTTC.

V is TRBV13 and J is TRBJ1-1; D remains unclear. V dropped 2 bases and J dropped 6 bases, with 19 bases sitting between them. Per germline, CDR1 PRHDT and CDR2 FYEKMQ (reference sequence). CDR3 length: 16 amino acids. For the CDR3, the DNA is TGTGCCAGCAGCTTAACGGGGAAGGGATACAATGCTGAAGCTTTCTTT. Its translation is CASSLTGKGYNAEAFF.

V gene TRBV24-1 combines with J gene TRBJ2-1; TRBD1 matches 11 bases. Trimming cost V 4 bases and J 4 bases; bases outside gene matches: 8. The germline gives CDR1 KGHDR, CDR2 SFDVKD. This CDR3 comprises 17 residues. The CDR3 spells CATSDYNRDRGYNEQFF. The CDR3 region has the DNA TGTGCCACCAGTGACTATAACCGGGACAGGGGGTACAATGAGCAGTTCTTC.

This clonotype was seen a handful of times. The chain links TRBV4-1 to TRBJ2-5, with TRBD1 matching 7 bases. The ends lost 1 base at V and 3 bases at J; junction bases unmatched: 2. CDR1 is MGHRA and CDR2 is YSYEKL in the germline V gene. CDR3 length equals 14 residues. The CDR3: CASSQGTGEETQYF. Written as DNA, the CDR3 is TGCGCCAGCAGCCAAGGCACAGGGGAAGAGACCCAGTACTTC.

The J gene is TRBJ1-5, the V gene TRBV6-2 or TRBV6-3; D perhaps matches TRBD1 (5 bases). The V gene lost 10 bases and the J gene lost 6 bases, with 13 bases spanning the gap. Germline V gene sequence: CDR1 MNHEY, CDR2 SVGEGT. This CDR3 is 12 amino acids long. This CDR3 is CAISSGGQPQHF. The CDR3 DNA follows: TGTGCCATTTCTAGTGGGGGTCAGCCCCAGCATTTT.

This clonotype was found many times. This chain joins TRBV29-1 and TRBJ1-2, with 9 bases identical to TRBD1. After removal of 5 bases from V and 5 bases from J, the junction contained 9 bases not matched to a gene. Per germline, CDR1 SQVTM and CDR2 ANQGSEA. The length of the CDR3 is 14 residues. The DNA of the CDR3 is TGCAGCGTTTACCCTCTAGGACAGGGGTATGGCTACACCTTC. Its translation: CSVYPLGQGYGYTF.

The rearrangement uses TRBV12-3 or TRBV12-4 and TRBJ1-5; D is unclear. The CDR3 has 14 amino acids. Between the trimmed V and J ends, which lost 0 bases and 8 bases, there was a span of 11 bases. The CDR3 is CASSLAAGLEPQHF. The CDR3 nucleotides read TGTGCCAGCAGTTTAGCCGCGGGGTTGGAGCCCCAGCATTTT.

This clonotype showed up just a few times. J is TRBJ1-2 and V is TRBV4-2; D is ambiguous. Germline CDR1 reads LGHNA; CDR2 reads YNFKEQ. This CDR3 is built from 15 residues. The germline V and J ends were trimmed by 0 bases and 0 bases, with 8 bases remaining between them. The CDR3 is CASSQEAVTNYGYTF. Written as DNA, the CDR3 is TGTGCCAGCAGCCAAGAGGCGGTAACTAACTATGGCTACACCTTC.

The V call is TRBV24-1, the J call TRBJ2-1; possible D gene TRBD1, 6 bases. The CDR3 is 12 amino acids. V was clipped by 5 bases and J by 10 bases, with 11 bases between them. Germline V lookup: CDR1 KGHDR, CDR2 SFDVKD. Here the CDR3 reads CATSASRGEQFF. The CDR3 coding sequence is TGTGCCACCAGTGCTTCCAGGGGAGAGCAGTTCTTC.

V is TRBV7-6 and J is TRBJ2-2; no definite D call. Germline-derived CDR1 and CDR2 are SGHVS and FNYEAQ. Trimming removed 5 bases from V and 3 bases from J, with 19 bases in between. The CDR3 is made up of 17 amino acids. For the CDR3, the DNA is TGTGCCAGCAGCCCGGAAAGCAGGCTCCGGGACACCGGGGAGCTGTTTTTT. This codes for CASSPESRLRDTGELFF.

The chain employs TRBV7-6 and TRBJ1-1, with D possibly TRBD1 on 5 matching bases. CDR3 length: 14 amino acids. V gave up 3 bases and J gave up 2 bases, with 10 bases separating them. In germline, CDR1 is SGHVS, CDR2 FNYEAQ. The CDR3 DNA sequence: TGTGCCAGCAGCTTCGGGGGTCTAAACACTGAAGCTTTCTTT. Translating gives CASSFGGLNTEAFF.

A remark on this clonotype: This may stem from a read error, because a much larger clone lies one nucleotide away. The gene calls are TRBV7-2 and TRBJ2-4; 14 bases map to TRBD2. The CDR3 sequence is 15 residues long. Germline V gene data show CDR1 as SGHTA and CDR2 as FQGNSA. Trimming took 5 bases from V and 10 from J; bases not matched to a gene: 7. CDR3 sequence reads: CASSVGLAGGKIQYF. CDR3 in DNA: TGTGCCAGCAGCGTCGGACTAGCGGGGGGAAAAATTCAGTACTTC.

This clonotype has more than one count but fewer than ten. The chain recombines TRBV6-2 or TRBV6-3 with TRBJ2-7; 9 nucleotides agree with TRBD1. The V segment lost 2 bases and the J segment 3 bases; nucleotides outside the gene matches: 2. The CDR3 runs 14 residues. The germline CDR1 and CDR2 sequences are MNHEY and SVGEGT. As DNA, the CDR3 is TGTGCCAGCAGTTACCCGGGACAGGGCTACGAGCAGTACGTC. Its translation is CASSYPGQGYEQYV.

The chain combines TRBV2 with TRBJ1-1, with a tentative D call TRBD1 (5 bases). Trimming cost V 3 bases and J 0 bases, with 14 bases left between them. The CDR3 is 16 residues long. The germline CDR1 and CDR2 sequences are SNHLY and FYNNEI. The CDR3 reads CASSDQHGTVNTEAFF. CDR3 DNA: TGTGCCAGCAGTGATCAGCACGGGACCGTGAACACTGAAGCTTTCTTT.

In its sample, this clonotype was seen a few times. The J gene is TRBJ2-1, the V gene TRBV19, with 8 bases aligning to TRBD2. The ends lost 3 bases at V and 8 bases at J; junction bases unmatched: 9. CDR3 size: 15 residues. The germline gives CDR1 LNHDA, CDR2 SQIVND (reference sequence). The CDR3, as DNA: TGTGCCAGTAGTATCAGAGGACTAGCTGTTGATGAGCAGTTCTTC. It translates to CASSIRGLAVDEQFF. The full variable domain, rest sourced from reference TRBV19 and TRBJ2-1, is DGGITQSPKYLFRKEGQNVTLSCEQNLNHDAMYWYRQDPGQGLRLIYYSQIVNDFQKGDIAEGYSVSREKKESFPLTVTSAQKNPTAFYLCASSIRGLAVDEQFFGPGTRLTVL.

In this sample, this clonotype turned up a few times. The DNA for the CDR3 is TGTGCCAGCAGCGAGGGACAGCAATTGAACACTGAAGCTTTCTTT. It specifies CASSEGQQLNTEAFF. The chain employs TRBV9 and TRBJ1-1; TRBD1 matches 7 bases. Germline values: CDR1 SGDLS, CDR2 YYNGEE. CDR3 length: 15 amino acids. V lost 3 bases, J lost 0 bases, and 5 bases stayed unmatched.

The rearrangement uses TRBV7-2 and TRBJ2-2; D is possibly TRBD2 (7 bases). V lost 1 base to trimming and J lost 4 bases, with 13 bases between them. The CDR3 has 16 residues. Germline assignment: CDR1 SGHTA and CDR2 FQGNSA. CDR3 bases: TGTGCCAGCAGCTTAGTCGGGGGGCTTGTCACCGGGGAGCTGTTTTTT. This sequence encodes CASSLVGGLVTGELFF.

This chain links TRBV7-9 with TRBJ2-7; 15 bases agree with TRBD2. CDR3 length: 16 residues. CDR1 is SEHNR, CDR2 FQNEAQ, per germline (reference sequence). The V and J ends lost 5 bases and 3 bases, in that order; junction bases with no gene match: 5. The CDR3 DNA is TGTGCCAGCAGCCGGACTAGCGGGGGGGAAATCTACGAGCAGTACTTC. Encoded protein: CASSRTSGGEIYEQYF.

The CDR3 DNA follows: TGTGCCAGCAGTCCTCTTGGGTCTGCCTATGGCTACACCTTC. This translates into CASSPLGSAYGYTF. This chain uses TRBV25-1 with TRBJ1-2; D gene uncertain. V dropped 5 bases and J dropped 4 bases, with 14 bases sitting between them. The germline gives CDR1 MGHDK, CDR2 SYGVNS. The CDR3 is 14 residues long.

This rearrangement joins TRBV5-6 to TRBJ1-2, with a tentative D call TRBD1 (6 bases). Germline values: CDR1 SGHDT, CDR2 YYEEEE. V lost 3 bases to trimming and J lost 7 bases, with 19 bases between them. This CDR3 comprises 15 residues. The DNA for the CDR3 is TGTGCCAGCAGCTGGGCAGCAGGGGCCCTACTTGGCTACACCTTC. Protein: CASSWAAGALLGYTF.

This clonotype was detected a few times. The J gene is TRBJ2-1, the V gene TRBV10-3; D possibly corresponds to TRBD2 (6 bases). V was clipped by 3 bases and J by 9 bases, with 9 bases between them. The germline V gene encodes CDR1 ENHRY and CDR2 SYGVKD. This CDR3 region has 12 residues. CDR3 sequence: CAISEGRPEQFF. CDR3 nucleotide sequence: TGTGCCATCAGTGAAGGGAGGCCTGAGCAGTTCTTC.

The J gene is TRBJ1-3, the V gene TRBV6-5; 8 bases map to TRBD1. Per the germline V gene, CDR1 is MNHEY and CDR2 is SVGAGI. V lost 5 bases to trimming and J lost 0 bases; unmatched junction nucleotides: 9. CDR3 length: 17 residues. As DNA, the CDR3 is TGTGCCAGCAGTGAGCCAGGGACAGGAGTCTCTGGAAACACCATATATTTT. It translates to CASSEPGTGVSGNTIYF.

This clonotype was recorded a few times. The chain links TRBV2 to TRBJ1-5; 7 nucleotides align to TRBD1. The V gene end was trimmed by 7 bases and the J gene end by 7 bases; junction bases not matched to a gene: 7. Germline CDR1 and CDR2: SNHLY and FYNNEI. The CDR3 is 13 amino acids. CDR3 protein: CASNQGQRQPQHF. In DNA, the CDR3 is TGTGCCAGCAACCAGGGACAGAGACAGCCCCAGCATTTT.

This clonotype was counted only a few times. For the CDR3, the DNA is TGTGCCAGCAGCCCACTCGGGGAGACCCAGTACTTC. This gives the protein CASSPLGETQYF. The gene calls are TRBV11-1 and TRBJ2-5, with D hard to call. This CDR3 is 12 amino acids long. Between the trimmed V and J ends, which lost 5 bases and 5 bases, there was a span of 9 bases. Germline V CDR1 and CDR2: SGHAT, FQDESV (reference sequence).